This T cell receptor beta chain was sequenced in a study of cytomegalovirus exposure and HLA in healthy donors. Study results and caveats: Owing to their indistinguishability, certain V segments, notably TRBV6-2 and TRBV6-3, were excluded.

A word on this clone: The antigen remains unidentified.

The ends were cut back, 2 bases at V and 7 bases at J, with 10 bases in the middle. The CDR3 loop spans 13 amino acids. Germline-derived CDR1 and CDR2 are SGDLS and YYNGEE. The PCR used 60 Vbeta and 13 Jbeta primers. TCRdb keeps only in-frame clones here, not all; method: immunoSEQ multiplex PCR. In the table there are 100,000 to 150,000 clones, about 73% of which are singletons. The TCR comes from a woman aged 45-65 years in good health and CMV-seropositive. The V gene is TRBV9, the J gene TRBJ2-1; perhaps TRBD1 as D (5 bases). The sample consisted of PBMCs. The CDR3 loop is CASSVPNRNEQFF. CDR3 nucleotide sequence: TGTGCCAGCAGCGTTCCTAACAGGAATGAGCAGTTCTTC.